A single sample is the source of the 32 T cell receptor beta chains below, sequenced in a study of T cells in tuberculosis. Here immunoSEQ multiplex PCR was the method, and the copy in TCRdb shows in-frame clones only, minus some. Among fewer than 55,000 clones listed, over 90% were seen once. Time point: new active TB diagnosis, blood taken before or within 7 days of starting treatment. Sequenced here: PBMCs, sampled at tuberculosis diagnosis. These receptors all come from an adult with tuberculosis.

The chain links TRBV4-1 to TRBJ1-3; the D gene is possibly TRBD1 (5 bases). V lost 8 bases and J lost 0, with 11 bases in between. Germline values: CDR1 MGHRA, CDR2 YSYEKL. The CDR3 extends over 14 amino acids. CDR3 sequence: CASPPGHSGNTIYF. CDR3 sequence (DNA): TGCGCCAGCCCTCCAGGGCACTCTGGAAACACCATATATTTT.

This clone was counted a single time. The rearrangement links TRBV6-6 to TRBJ2-2; the match to TRBD2 covers 8 bases. The V gene's germline CDR1 is MNHNY and CDR2 SVGAGI (reference sequence). This CDR3 has 16 residues. J lost 0 bases, V lost 6 bases, and 6 bases had no gene match. As DNA, the CDR3 is TGTGCCAGCAGGCACTCGGGAGGGGCGAACACCGGGGAGCTGTTTTTT. This encodes CASRHSGGANTGELFF.

This sequence joins TRBV7-3 and TRBJ2-1; 7 bases line up with TRBD2. Germline V CDR1 and CDR2: SGHTA, FQGTGA. V lost 5 bases, J lost 8 bases, and 12 bases stayed unmatched. This CDR3 is built from 15 residues. CDR3 protein: CASSPRAGVSDEQFF. The CDR3 nucleotides read TGTGCCAGCAGCCCCCGGGCGGGAGTGAGCGATGAGCAGTTCTTC. Full variable domain (remainder filled in from reference TRBV7-3 and TRBJ2-1): GAGVSQTPSNKVTEKGKYVELRCDPISGHTALYWYRQSLGQGPEFLIYFQGTGAADDSGLPNDRFFAVRPEGSVSTLKIQRTERGDSAVYLCASSPRAGVSDEQFFGPGTRLTVL.

This clone was observed a single time. This chain joins TRBV28 and TRBJ1-1, with a weak D call TRBD1 (5 bases). V lost 5 bases and J lost 2, with 24 bases in between. The CDR3 has 18 amino acids. Looked up from germline, CDR1 is MDHEN and CDR2 is SYDVKM. CDR3 sequence: CASSQTGGLSFGNTEAFF. The CDR3 DNA is TGTGCCAGCAGTCAAACGGGGGGATTGTCTTTCGGTAACACTGAAGCTTTCTTT.

This chain connects TRBV6-5 to TRBJ1-2; D gene ambiguous. Trimming cost V 6 bases and J 3 bases, with 14 bases left between them. The CDR3 contains 14 residues. Germline loops: CDR1 MNHEY, CDR2 SVGAGI. The CDR3 loop is CASSRLGMDYGYTF. The CDR3 nucleotides read TGTGCCAGCAGCCGACTTGGTATGGACTATGGCTACACCTTC.

V is TRBV14 and J is TRBJ1-2; D is undetermined. Germline-derived CDR1 and CDR2 are SGHDN and FVKESK. V was shortened by 4 bases and J by 4 bases, with 13 bases between the two germline ends. The CDR3 has 14 amino acids. The DNA of the CDR3 is TGTGCCAGCAGCCCCCGGTTGTCCCCCTATGGCTACACCTTC. This gives the protein CASSPRLSPYGYTF.

The chain combines TRBV2 with TRBJ1-1; TRBD1 aligns across 7 bases. The CDR3 length is 13 residues. Trimming removed 4 bases from V and 6 bases from J; junction bases left unmatched: 5. CDR1 SNHLY and CDR2 FYNNEI come from the germline V gene. CDR3 bases: TGTGCCAGCAGTGCCCTCGGGACAGCTGAAGCTTTCTTT. This codes for CASSALGTAEAFF.

The CDR3 DNA follows: TGTGCCAGCAGCTTGGTCGTTTCGGGAGGCGGGGAGCTGTTTTTT. Its protein product is CASSLVVSGGGELFF. The V gene is TRBV5-4, the J gene TRBJ2-2; TRBD2 aligns across 7 bases. CDR3 size: 15 residues. The junction had 6 bases not matched to a gene; V was cut back by 0 bases and J by 7 bases. Per germline, CDR1 SGHNT and CDR2 YYREEE (reference sequence).

This chain joins TRBV7-9 and TRBJ1-2, with TRBD1 identical over 8 bases. V was clipped by 4 bases and J by 3 bases; unmatched bases: 7. CDR3 length: 15 residues. CDR1 and CDR2 from the germline V gene are SEHNR and FQNEAQ (reference sequence). CDR3 in amino acids: CASSSPTGGDYGYTF. DNA for the CDR3: TGTGCCAGCAGCTCCCCCACAGGGGGGGACTATGGCTACACCTTC.

The V gene is TRBV19, the J gene TRBJ2-1, with a tentative D call TRBD2 (5 bases). This CDR3 region has 14 residues. Looked up from germline, CDR1 is LNHDA and CDR2 is SQIVND (reference sequence). V lost 2 bases, J lost 7 bases, and 12 bases lay in between. CDR3 protein: CASSILRDGNEQFF. Written as DNA, the CDR3 is TGTGCCAGTAGTATACTACGGGATGGTAATGAGCAGTTCTTC. The entire variable domain, with the rest obtained from reference TRBV19 and TRBJ2-1, is as follows: DGGITQSPKYLFRKEGQNVTLSCEQNLNHDAMYWYRQDPGQGLRLIYYSQIVNDFQKGDIAEGYSVSREKKESFPLTVTSAQKNPTAFYLCASSILRDGNEQFFGPGTRLTVL.

V and J are TRBV6-6 and TRBJ2-2; possible D gene TRBD2, 5 bases. V was cut by 8 bases and J by 1 base, with 11 bases left in between. The V gene's germline CDR1 is MNHNY and CDR2 SVGAGI (reference sequence). This CDR3 has 14 residues. The CDR3 loop is CASQDSLNTGELFF. The CDR3 DNA reads TGTGCCAGCCAGGACTCTCTGAACACCGGGGAGCTGTTTTTT.

The CDR3, as DNA: TGTGCCAGCAGTTCTCCCGCGGCCTACGAGCAGTACTTC. Protein: CASSSPAAYEQYF. The rearrangement links TRBV6-5 to TRBJ2-7; D not certain. The germline gives CDR1 MNHEY, CDR2 SVGAGI. Trimming cost V 4 bases and J 2 bases, with 9 bases left between them. The CDR3 consists of 13 residues.

The chain couples TRBV28 to TRBJ2-7, with TRBD1 matching over 7 bases. The J segment lost 4 bases and the V segment lost 5 bases, leaving 11 bases of the junction unmatched. The CDR3 covers 15 residues. Germline CDR1 reads MDHEN; CDR2 reads SYDVKM. The CDR3: CASSIRTGTRYEQYF. The CDR3 DNA is TGTGCCAGCAGTATCAGGACAGGTACAAGGTACGAGCAGTACTTC.

The J gene is TRBJ2-3, the V gene TRBV2; no reliable D call. Germline assignment: CDR1 SNHLY and CDR2 FYNNEI. The CDR3 length is 12 residues. V was trimmed by 4 bases and J by 3 bases, leaving 5 bases between them. In DNA form, the CDR3 reads TGTGCCAGCAGTGTTCAGACAGATACGCAGTATTTT. Translation: CASSVQTDTQYF.

The V and J genes are TRBV11-2 and TRBJ1-4; D is perhaps TRBD1 (6 bases). Per germline, CDR1 SGHAT and CDR2 FQNNGV. The V gene lost 5 bases and the J gene lost 7 bases, with 17 bases spanning the gap. The CDR3 length is 15 residues. The CDR3 sequence is CASSQVAGAGEKLFF. CDR3 in DNA: TGTGCCAGCAGCCAAGTCGCAGGGGCCGGTGAAAAACTGTTTTTT.

The chain recombines TRBV28 with TRBJ2-7; 9 nucleotides line up with TRBD1. J was trimmed by 2 bases and V by 4 bases; bases with no gene match: 12. The CDR3 length is 17 residues. Germline assignment: CDR1 MDHEN and CDR2 SYDVKM. The CDR3 DNA follows: TGTGCCAGCAGTTCCCTTCTGGGACAGGGCCATACCTACGAGCAGTACTTC. This encodes CASSSLLGQGHTYEQYF.

This chain joins TRBV29-1 and TRBJ1-1; D uncertain. The germline V gene encodes CDR1 SQVTM and CDR2 ANQGSEA. The CDR3 is made up of 9 amino acids. Trimming cost V 5 bases and J 6 bases, with 4 bases left between them. As DNA, the CDR3 is TGCAGCGTTCTACCTGAAGCTTTCTTT. Translated, it gives CSVLPEAFF. Full variable domain (rest looked up from reference TRBV29-1 and TRBJ1-1): SAVISQKPSRDICQRGTSLTIQCQVDSQVTMMFWYRQQPGQSLTLIATANQGSEATYESGFVIDKFPISRPNLTFSTLTVSNMSPEDSSIYLCSVLPEAFFGQGTRLTVV.

The V gene is TRBV6-6, the J gene TRBJ1-1; maybe TRBD1 (5 bases). The CDR3 has 15 residues. Trimming stripped 3 bases from V and 2 bases from J, with 13 bases between. In germline, CDR1 is MNHNY, CDR2 SVGAGI (reference sequence). The CDR3: CASSYSPGDNTEAFF. CDR3 nucleotides: TGTGCCAGCAGTTATTCCCCGGGGGACAACACTGAAGCTTTCTTT.

The CDR3 loop is CASSMAGGPENEQFF. In nucleotides, the CDR3 is TGTGCCAGTAGTATGGCGGGAGGGCCAGAGAATGAGCAGTTCTTC. The chain employs TRBV19 and TRBJ2-1; 9 nucleotides match TRBD2. The J segment lost 7 bases and the V segment lost 3 bases, leaving 7 bases of the junction unmatched. Germline CDR1 is LNHDA and CDR2 is SQIVND (reference sequence). The CDR3 contains 15 residues.

This clone was counted between two and nine times. The V and J genes are TRBV28 and TRBJ1-2, with D maybe TRBD1 (6 bases). CDR1 is MDHEN, CDR2 SYDVKM, per germline. Trimming took off 6 bases at V and 6 bases at J, with 8 bases between the two ends. The CDR3 extends over 11 amino acids. The CDR3 bases are TGTGCCAGCAGGGGACAAAATGGCTACACCTTC. Amino acids: CASRGQNGYTF.

V and J are TRBV6-1 and TRBJ2-1; tentative D call: TRBD2 (5 bases). Deletions cut 6 bases from V and 4 bases from J, with 10 bases between. This CDR3 comprises 13 residues. The germline V gene encodes CDR1 MNHNS and CDR2 SASEGT. The CDR3 spells CASRLVIYNEQFF. The CDR3 DNA reads TGTGCCAGCAGACTAGTAATATACAATGAGCAGTTCTTC.

V and J are TRBV9 and TRBJ1-2; D is possibly TRBD1 (5 bases). Trimming cost V 0 bases and J 2 bases, with 8 bases left between them. CDR1 and CDR2 from the germline V gene are SGDLS and YYNGEE. The CDR3 has 14 amino acids. The CDR3 is CASSVDGGNYGYTF. The CDR3 DNA is TGTGCCAGCAGCGTAGATGGGGGGAACTATGGCTACACCTTC.

The gene calls are TRBV27 and TRBJ2-7, with D possibly matching TRBD2 (6 bases). The CDR3 loop spans 15 amino acids. Germline V lookup: CDR1 MNHEY, CDR2 SMNVEV (reference sequence). V dropped 5 bases and J dropped 8 bases, with 22 bases sitting between them. The CDR3 sequence is CASSGVGSPPTKQYF. CDR3 nucleotides: TGTGCCAGCAGTGGGGTCGGGAGTCCCCCTACCAAGCAGTACTTC.

This chain joins TRBV5-1 and TRBJ2-5, with D possibly being TRBD1 (6 bases). This CDR3 comprises 15 residues. Germline CDR1 and CDR2: SGHRS and YFSETQ. The ends were cut back, 4 bases at V and 2 bases at J, with 15 bases in the middle. DNA of the CDR3: TGCGCCAGCAGCCTGGCCACAGGGCAACAAGAGACCCAGTACTTC. Protein sequence: CASSLATGQQETQYF.

The chain has TRBV27 and TRBJ1-2, with D possibly TRBD1 on 6 matching bases. Trimming took off 6 bases at V and 8 bases at J, with 19 bases between the two ends. This CDR3 is built from 14 residues. Germline lookup yields CDR1 MNHEY and CDR2 SMNVEV (reference sequence). The CDR3 is CASSQSSGEKGYTF. The CDR3 coding sequence is TGTGCCAGCAGCCAAAGTTCAGGGGAAAAGGGCTACACCTTC.

The chain employs TRBV19 and TRBJ2-3; maybe TRBD2 (6 bases). This CDR3 is built from 15 residues. V lost 4 bases and J lost 8, with 19 bases in between. CDR1 and CDR2 from the germline V gene are LNHDA and SQIVND (reference sequence). The CDR3 region is CASSNERAPLSTQYF. The CDR3 DNA is TGTGCCAGTAGTAACGAGCGGGCCCCCCTCAGTACGCAGTATTTT.

This rearrangement joins TRBV30 to TRBJ1-2; 8 bases map to TRBD1. This CDR3 has 16 amino acids. Germline CDR1 and CDR2: GTSNPN and SVGIG (reference sequence). V shed 2 bases, J shed 3 bases, and the junction held 11 bases outside the gene matches. CDR3 protein: CAWSRGTGVQDYGYTF. The CDR3 DNA reads as TGTGCCTGGAGTAGGGGGACAGGAGTTCAGGACTATGGCTACACCTTC.

CDR3 in amino acids: CASSPRTGGGNEQFF. CDR3 coding DNA: TGTGCCAGCAGCCCTAGGACAGGGGGGGGCAATGAGCAGTTCTTC. The chain has TRBV7-8 and TRBJ2-1; 10 bases map to TRBD1. Germline V CDR1 and CDR2: SGHVS, FQNEAQ. There are 15 residues in the CDR3. Trimming at V came to 5 bases and at J to 6 bases, leaving 7 bases not matched to a gene. The full variable domain, in which reference TRBV7-8 and TRBJ2-1 provide the parts outside the CDR3, is GAGVSQSPRYKVAKRGQDVALRCDPISGHVSLFWYQQALGQGPEFLTYFQNEAQLDKSGLPSDRFFAERPEGSVSTLKIQRTQQEDSAVYLCASSPRTGGGNEQFFGPGTRLTVL.

This CDR3 reads CASSLFLASGKGEQYF. CDR3 DNA sequence: TGTGCCAGCAGCTTATTTTTGGCTAGCGGGAAGGGTGAGCAGTACTTC. The rearrangement links TRBV7-9 to TRBJ2-7, with 9 bases fitting TRBD2. V lost 2 bases to trimming and J lost 7 bases; unmatched junction nucleotides: 12. This CDR3 has 16 amino acids. CDR1 is SEHNR and CDR2 is FQNEAQ in the germline V gene (reference sequence).

The J gene is TRBJ2-7, the V gene TRBV19, with TRBD1 identical over 8 bases. Germline V lookup: CDR1 LNHDA, CDR2 SQIVND (reference sequence). Unmatched junction bases numbered 9, after V lost 3 bases and J lost 5 bases. This CDR3 has 15 residues. The CDR3 loop is CASSMWTGHGDEQYF. In DNA form, the CDR3 reads TGTGCCAGTAGTATGTGGACAGGGCATGGCGACGAGCAGTACTTC.

The V and J genes are TRBV5-1 and TRBJ2-1; D possibly corresponds to TRBD2 (6 bases). Trimming took 0 bases from V and 0 from J, leaving 13 bases between them. From germline, CDR1 is SGHRS and CDR2 YFSETQ. The CDR3 loop spans 17 amino acids. CDR3 DNA: TGCGCCAGCAGCTTGGGTAGCGGTTCAAGCTCCTACAATGAGCAGTTCTTC. Translation gives CASSLGSGSSSYNEQFF.

The J gene is TRBJ1-6, the V gene TRBV6-1, with D perhaps matching TRBD1 (6 bases). The length of the CDR3 is 14 residues. The V gene's germline CDR1 is MNHNS and CDR2 SASEGT. V was trimmed by 2 bases and J by 8 bases, leaving 10 bases between them. DNA for the CDR3: TGTGCCAGCAGTGAACCCGGACAGTATTCACCCCTCCACTTT. Translating gives CASSEPGQYSPLHF.